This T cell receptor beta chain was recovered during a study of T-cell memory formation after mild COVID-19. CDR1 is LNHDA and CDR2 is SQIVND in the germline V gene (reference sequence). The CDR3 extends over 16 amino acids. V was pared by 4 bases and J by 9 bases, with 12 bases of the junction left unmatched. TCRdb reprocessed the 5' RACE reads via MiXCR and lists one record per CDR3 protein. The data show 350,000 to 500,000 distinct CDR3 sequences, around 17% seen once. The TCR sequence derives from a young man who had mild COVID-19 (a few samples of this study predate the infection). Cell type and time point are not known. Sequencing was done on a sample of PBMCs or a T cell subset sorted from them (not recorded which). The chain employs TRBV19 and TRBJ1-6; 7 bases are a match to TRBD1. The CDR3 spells CASSKWGPGDSSPLHF. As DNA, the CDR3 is TGTGCCAGTAGTAAGTGGGGCCCGGGGGACAGTTCACCCCTCCACTTT. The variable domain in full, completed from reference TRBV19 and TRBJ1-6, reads DGGITQSPKYLFRKEGQNVTLSCEQNLNHDAMYWYRQDPGQGLRLIYYSQIVNDFQKGDIAEGYSVSREKKESFPLTVTSAQKNPTAFYLCASSKWGPGDSSPLHFGNGTRLTVT.